This T cell receptor beta chain came from a study of OX40 agonist ivuxolimab in advanced cancers. In the study overall: Intravenous ivuxolimab at 0.01 to 10 mg/kg was given to patients every 2 weeks. Partial response was recorded in three patients: one hepatocellular carcinoma and two cutaneous melanoma cases. Study results and limitations: Relative to CD4+, CD8+ T cells held more expanded clones on average.

With respect to this clone: Its specificity is not known.

Germline V CDR1 and CDR2: GTSNPN, SVGIG (reference sequence). Trimming shortened V by 2 bases and J by 0 bases, and 8 bases separated the two germline ends. The CDR3 is 15 residues long. The protocol was immunoSEQ multiplex PCR, while the TCRdb copy is restricted to in-frame clones and leaves out a portion. The sample includes about 8,900 clones, 89% of them seen just once. V is TRBV30 and J is TRBJ2-6; D is unresolved. The receptor was derived from an adult with an advanced solid tumor such as melanoma, head and neck, liver or kidney cancer. Source: CD4+ or CD8+ T cells sorted from blood, taken in a trial of the OX40 agonist ivuxolimab. CDR3 sequence: CAWSMGTSGANVLTF. The CDR3 bases are TGTGCCTGGAGTATGGGCACCTCTGGGGCCAACGTCCTGACTTTC.